These T cell receptor beta chains were read from a single sample in a study of T cells in localized non-small cell lung cancer. Clones were sequenced by immunoSEQ multiplex PCR, and TCRdb holds only the in-frame ones, with some missing. Here the sample spans 60,000 or so clones, roughly four fifths being singletons. This material consisted of PBMCs, taken before any cancer treatment. Every receptor here comes from a man aged 35-75 years with stage II lung adenocarcinoma. The CDR3 runs from the conserved cysteine through the conserved F or W. Each record gives: J gene, D gene, V gene, CDR3 length, clone size, CDR3 DNA, CDR3 protein. D genes are given only for firm matches. Only some rows state a clone size, as once, few, many or a class for expanded clones.

TRBJ2-3 | - | TRBV6-5 | 15 | - | TGTGCCAGCAGTTACTCTCGACCCGAGGGGGATACGCAGTATTTT | CASSYSRPEGDTQYF
TRBJ2-3 | - | TRBV21-1 | 12 | - | TGTGCCAGCAGCAGGGGGGGGACCACGCAGTATTTT | CASSRGGTTQYF
TRBJ2-1 | - | TRBV7-9 | 14 | once | TGTGCCAGCAGCTTAGAGGACGGTTACAATGAGCAGTTCTTC | CASSLEDGYNEQFF
TRBJ2-1 | - | TRBV5-1 | 15 | - | TGCGCCACCCACCCGGGCTGGCCGGAATACAATGAGCAGTTCTTC | CATHPGWPEYNEQFF
TRBJ2-1 | - | TRBV9 | 14 | - | TGTGCCAGCAGCGTAGAGCCGGGGTCGAATGAGCAGTTCTTC | CASSVEPGSNEQFF
TRBJ1-3 | - | TRBV7-7 | 13 | - | TGTGCTAGCAGTACCACGGTCGGAAACACCATATATTTT | CASSTTVGNTIYF
TRBJ2-3 | - | TRBV7-9 | 14 | - | TGTGCCAGCAGCCCTAGGTGGGTCACAGATACGCAGTATTTT | CASSPRWVTDTQYF
TRBJ2-7 | - | TRBV6-5 | 14 | - | TGTGCCAGCAGTACCCGGATGGACCTGTACGAGCAGTACTTC | CASSTRMDLYEQYF
TRBJ1-5 | - | TRBV4-2 | 18 | - | TGTGCCAGCAGCCAAGAACCCTACGGGTGGGATAGCAATCAGCCCCAGCATTTT | CASSQEPYGWDSNQPQHF
TRBJ1-2 | - | TRBV7-2 | 15 | - | TGTGCCAGCAGCACCCGGGTGGACAGCTCCTATGGCTACACCTTC | CASSTRVDSSYGYTF
TRBJ1-1 | TRBD1 | TRBV6-1 | 14 | - | TGTGCCAGCAGTGGAGGGACAGGGGTTACTGAAGCTTTCTTT | CASSGGTGVTEAFF
TRBJ2-1 | TRBD1 | TRBV5-1 | 15 | - | TGCGCCAGCAGGGCCGGGACAGGGCCCTACAATGAGCAGTTCTTC | CASRAGTGPYNEQFF
TRBJ2-1 | TRBD2 | TRBV7-9 | 15 | once | TGTGCCAGCAGCGATGGACTAGCGGGAGTCAATGAGCAGTTCTTC | CASSDGLAGVNEQFF
TRBJ2-5 | TRBD2 | TRBV5-1 | 16 | - | TGCGCCAGCAGCTTGGGGCGGGAGAAATGGCAAGAGACCCAGTACTTC | CASSLGREKWQETQYF
TRBJ2-2 | TRBD2 | TRBV11-3 | 19 | - | TGTGCCAGCAGCTTAGATCTTATCACTAGCGGGAGTTCGGCCGGGGAGCTGTTTTTT | CASSLDLITSGSSAGELFF
TRBJ2-7 | - | TRBV5-6 | 13 | - | TGTGCCAGCAGCTTTGTAGGGAACTACGAGCAGTACTTC | CASSFVGNYEQYF
TRBJ2-3 | TRBD2 | TRBV5-6 | 16 | - | TGTGCCAGCAGCTTGTGGGCTAGCGGGCACACAGATACGCAGTATTTT | CASSLWASGHTDTQYF
TRBJ2-5 | - | TRBV19 | 12 | - | TGTGCCAGTAGTCCGAATCGGGAGACCCAGTACTTC | CASSPNRETQYF
TRBJ2-7 | TRBD1 | TRBV30 | 12 | - | TGTGCCCTGAGGCAGGGGGCCTACGAGCAGTACTTC | CALRQGAYEQYF
TRBJ1-2 | - | TRBV6-1 | 13 | - | TGTGCCAGCATTTGGATGGAGGGCTATGGCTACACCTTC | CASIWMEGYGYTF
TRBJ1-2 | - | TRBV27 | 15 | once | TGTGCCAGCAGTTTATCGTCCGTATCGGACTATGGCTACACCTTC | CASSLSSVSDYGYTF
TRBJ2-7 | - | TRBV7-8 | 15 | once | TGTGCCAGCAGTCTCACTCAATCCAACTCCTACGAGCAGTACTTC | CASSLTQSNSYEQYF
TRBJ1-3 | - | TRBV6-5 | 13 | - | TGTGCCACCATCGTTAGCTCTGGAAACACCATATATTTT | CATIVSSGNTIYF
TRBJ1-1 | - | TRBV11-2 | 15 | - | TGTGCCAGCAGCTTAGATCCCGCCGGGAACACTGAAGCTTTCTTT | CASSLDPAGNTEAFF
TRBJ1-4 | - | TRBV5-4 | 13 | once | TGTGCCAGCACTTGGGGGCTTAATGAAAAACTGTTTTTT | CASTWGLNEKLFF
TRBJ1-2 | - | TRBV10-3 | 16 | - | TGTGCCATCAGTGACAACGCAGGAGAAACTAACTATGGCTACACCTTC | CAISDNAGETNYGYTF
TRBJ2-1 | - | TRBV5-1 | 12 | few | TGCGCCACAATGGACCTGGGCGATGAGCAGTTCTTC | CATMDLGDEQFF
TRBJ1-1 | - | TRBV15 | 15 | medium-sized | TGTGCCACCAACGCGATTAGCCCCCAGAACACTGAAGCTTTCTTT | CATNAISPQNTEAFF
TRBJ2-6 | - | TRBV7-6 | 16 | few | TGTGCCAGCAGCTTAGTGCGGGGCTCTGGGGCCAACGTCCTGACTTTC | CASSLVRGSGANVLTF
TRBJ2-6 | - | TRBV4-3 | 15 | once | TGCGCCAGCAGCCACCTTGGGTCTGGGGCCAACGTCCTGACTTTC | CASSHLGSGANVLTF
TRBJ1-1 | - | TRBV7-2 | 11 | - | TGTGCCAGCAGCTTAGAGGGGAGAGCTTTCTTT | CASSLEGRAFF
TRBJ1-1 | - | TRBV25-1 | 13 | - | TGTGCCAGCAGCAGACAGAGCAACACTGAAGCTTTCTTT | CASSRQSNTEAFF
TRBJ1-2 | TRBD1 | TRBV15 | 16 | - | TGTGCCACCAGCAGAGATGGACAGGGCCTCCTCTATGGCTACACCTTC | CATSRDGQGLLYGYTF
TRBJ2-7 | TRBD1 | TRBV12-5 | 16 | - | TGTGCTAGTGGTTTGACCCGGACAGGGGGCATCTACGAGCAGTACTTC | CASGLTRTGGIYEQYF
TRBJ2-3 | - | TRBV30 | 13 | - | TGTGCCTGGAGTTCCCGCCGGGGAGATACGCAGTATTTT | CAWSSRRGDTQYF
TRBJ1-3 | - | TRBV30 | 15 | - | TGTGCCTGGAGTGTACGCCTGTTCTCTGGAAACACCATATATTTT | CAWSVRLFSGNTIYF
TRBJ1-1 | - | TRBV5-1 | 14 | few | TGCGCCAGCAGCTTGGTGCAGGCGGCCACTGAAGCTTTCTTT | CASSLVQAATEAFF